This is a list of T cell receptor beta chains from one sample in a study of Ad26.COV2.S vaccination and SARS-CoV-2 variants. Some clones are missing from TCRdb's copy, which holds only in-frame ones; the method was immunoSEQ multiplex PCR. The profile covers about 460,000 clones, with roughly nine tenths appearing a single time and around 1.8% taken by the ten largest. Sequencing used peripheral blood, obtained in a trial of Ad26.COV2.S vaccine versus placebo. The source of these receptors is a person between 18 and 59 years old who received the Ad26.COV2.S COVID-19 vaccine or a placebo. Each CDR3 is given without its conserved first and last residue. Each record gives: V gene, J gene, CDR3 protein.

V gene: TRBV7-3
J gene: TRBJ1-1
CDR3 protein: ASSPGGDTEAF

V gene: TRBV28
J gene: TRBJ1-3
CDR3 protein: ASSFPGGFAGNTIY

V gene: TRBV30
J gene: TRBJ1-1
CDR3 protein: ACSQGAVTEAF

V gene: TRBV11-2
J gene: TRBJ2-2
CDR3 protein: ASSPATGTLNTGELF

V gene: TRBV7-3
J gene: TRBJ2-1
CDR3 protein: ASSLTRGSYNEQF

V gene: TRBV9
J gene: TRBJ1-1
CDR3 protein: ASSTHLGGTEAF

V gene: TRBV11-2
J gene: TRBJ2-2
CDR3 protein: ASSFWTSGNTGELF

V gene: TRBV6-5
J gene: TRBJ1-2
CDR3 protein: ASSHQGASYGYT

V gene: TRBV7-9
J gene: TRBJ1-1
CDR3 protein: ASSHGQGLNTEAF

V gene: TRBV6-5
J gene: TRBJ1-2
CDR3 protein: ASRARGRDGYT

V gene: TRBV27
J gene: TRBJ1-2
CDR3 protein: ASSYNRDHYGYT

V gene: TRBV6-1
J gene: TRBJ1-4
CDR3 protein: ASSEGGQGAGDEKLF

V gene: TRBV6-6
J gene: TRBJ2-1
CDR3 protein: ASSYPGQINEQF

V gene: TRBV28
J gene: TRBJ2-1
CDR3 protein: ASSLLPLRREDNEQF

V gene: TRBV6-5
J gene: TRBJ1-2
CDR3 protein: ASSYSAGPAYGYT

V gene: TRBV3-1/TRBV3-2
J gene: TRBJ1-3
CDR3 protein: ASSQGQGVPIY

V gene: TRBV12-3/TRBV12-4
J gene: TRBJ1-4
CDR3 protein: ASSGDLKLF

V gene: TRBV28
J gene: TRBJ1-1
CDR3 protein: ASSSDRVGTEAF

V gene: TRBV5-1
J gene: TRBJ2-7
CDR3 protein: ASSLAGTGTYEQY

V gene: TRBV2
J gene: TRBJ1-4
CDR3 protein: ASSRGGLTNEKLF

V gene: TRBV28
J gene: TRBJ2-5
CDR3 protein: ASTGTSGRSWQETQY

V gene: TRBV27
J gene: TRBJ2-6
CDR3 protein: ASSPESGANVLT

V gene: TRBV5-4
J gene: TRBJ1-2
CDR3 protein: ASSLQGEVYGYT

V gene: TRBV27
J gene: TRBJ1-2
CDR3 protein: ASREGASGYT

V gene: TRBV4-3
J gene: TRBJ1-1
CDR3 protein: ASSPLFAGAGGTEAF

V gene: TRBV18
J gene: TRBJ1-2
CDR3 protein: ASSLGQGGYGYT

V gene: TRBV28
J gene: TRBJ2-5
CDR3 protein: ASSSWEGREVETQY

V gene: TRBV27
J gene: TRBJ1-5
CDR3 protein: ASSLVGTGNQPQH

V gene: TRBV28
J gene: TRBJ2-5
CDR3 protein: ASSSPTSGRSQETQY

V gene: TRBV10-3
J gene: TRBJ1-1
CDR3 protein: AISDPGGNTEAF

V gene: TRBV6-5
J gene: TRBJ1-4
CDR3 protein: ASSYSIRQGEEKLF

V gene: TRBV19
J gene: TRBJ2-1
CDR3 protein: ASRGLAQPPSYNEQF

V gene: TRBV14
J gene: TRBJ1-4
CDR3 protein: ASSQERVRNEKLF

V gene: TRBV27
J gene: TRBJ1-5
CDR3 protein: ASSTGVQPQH

V gene: TRBV5-1
J gene: TRBJ2-5
CDR3 protein: ASSLIPGGETQY

V gene: TRBV5-1
J gene: TRBJ1-1
CDR3 protein: ASSFTGNTEAF

V gene: TRBV19
J gene: TRBJ1-5
CDR3 protein: ASSRGEYQPQH

V gene: TRBV28
J gene: TRBJ2-7
CDR3 protein: ASTTVAAYEQY

V gene: TRBV5-1
J gene: TRBJ2-3
CDR3 protein: ASSLMGGSSTDTQY

V gene: TRBV4-2
J gene: TRBJ1-2
CDR3 protein: ASRLMGTARAANYGYT

V gene: TRBV7-8
J gene: TRBJ2-7
CDR3 protein: ASSLALGGYEQY

V gene: TRBV6-5
J gene: TRBJ1-5
CDR3 protein: ASSYSTTNQPQH

V gene: TRBV18
J gene: TRBJ2-3
CDR3 protein: ASSLRTTSNSDTQY

V gene: TRBV11-3
J gene: TRBJ2-3
CDR3 protein: ASSPPDGTDTQY

V gene: TRBV7-2
J gene: TRBJ2-7
CDR3 protein: ASSSGGAGTSYEQY

V gene: TRBV9
J gene: TRBJ1-2
CDR3 protein: ASSTRDSTNYGYT

V gene: TRBV2
J gene: TRBJ1-5
CDR3 protein: ASSEGTGQSTSNQPQH

V gene: TRBV5-1
J gene: TRBJ1-5
CDR3 protein: ASSWTEGSQPQH

V gene: TRBV12-3/TRBV12-4
J gene: TRBJ1-2
CDR3 protein: ASSQGQGYGYT

V gene: TRBV6-5
J gene: TRBJ2-7
CDR3 protein: ASRVDRVSYEQY

V gene: TRBV4-1
J gene: TRBJ1-2
CDR3 protein: ASSQTDHGYT

V gene: TRBV5-1
J gene: TRBJ2-3
CDR3 protein: ASSWGSTDTQY

V gene: TRBV7-3
J gene: TRBJ2-2
CDR3 protein: ASSSQGGTGELF

V gene: TRBV19
J gene: TRBJ2-3
CDR3 protein: ASRPGRGADTQY

V gene: TRBV3-1/TRBV3-2
J gene: TRBJ1-4
CDR3 protein: ASTRGWDCSEKLF

V gene: TRBV29-1
J gene: TRBJ2-5
CDR3 protein: SAPTAGPQETQY

V gene: TRBV7-3
J gene: TRBJ2-5
CDR3 protein: ASSLGGSNQETQY

V gene: TRBV2
J gene: TRBJ1-1
CDR3 protein: ASSAQGRAF